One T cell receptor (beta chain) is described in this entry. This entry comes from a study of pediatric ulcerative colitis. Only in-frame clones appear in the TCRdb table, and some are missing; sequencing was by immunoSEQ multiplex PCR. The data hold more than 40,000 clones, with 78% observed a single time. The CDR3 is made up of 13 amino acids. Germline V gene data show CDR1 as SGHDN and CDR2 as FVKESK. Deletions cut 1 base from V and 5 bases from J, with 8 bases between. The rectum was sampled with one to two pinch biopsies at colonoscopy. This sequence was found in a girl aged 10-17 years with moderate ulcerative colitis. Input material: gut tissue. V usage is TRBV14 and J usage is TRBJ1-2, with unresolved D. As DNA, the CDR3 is TGTGCCAGCAGCCAAGCCGAGGGATATGGCTACACCTTC. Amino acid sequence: CASSQAEGYGYTF.